These T cell receptor beta chains were read from a single sample in a study of blood T cell repertoires in COVID-19. Generated by immunoSEQ multiplex PCR, the TCRdb table keeps only in-frame clones and is missing some. The table shows 500,000 or so clones, with roughly 87% occurring only once. Input material: PBMCs or T cells enriched from blood (not recorded which). The receptors stem from a woman between 18 and 30 years old who had recovered from COVID-19. The CDR3 runs from the conserved cysteine through the conserved F or W. Fields, in order: D gene, J gene, clone size, V gene, CDR3 DNA, CDR3 protein. D genes are given only for firm matches. Some rows have no size entry. The others give once, few or many, or a class for an expanded clone.

>NA|TRBJ1-5|NA|TRBV7-9
TGTGCCAGCAGCAACTCGGGCAATCAGCCCCAGCATTTT
CASSNSGNQPQHF
>TRBD1|TRBJ1-1|NA|TRBV6-4
TGTGCCAGCGGACCACCTCGACAGGGGGGTGCTTTCTTT
CASGPPRQGGAFF
>NA|TRBJ2-2|NA|TRBV19
TGTGCCAGTAGTATTCCAGGGGTAAACACCGGGGAGCTGTTTTTT
CASSIPGVNTGELFF
>NA|TRBJ1-4|NA|TRBV11-2
TGTGCCAGCAGCTTCCGGGGGGGTAATGAAAAACTGTTTTTT
CASSFRGGNEKLFF
>NA|TRBJ2-3|NA|TRBV5-1
TGCGCCAGCAGCCCTAATGTGGATACGCAGTATTTT
CASSPNVDTQYF
>NA|TRBJ1-2|NA|TRBV27
TGTGCCAGCAGTTTAAATTGGGGCGGAAAAACGGCTGGCTACACCTTC
CASSLNWGGKTAGYTF
>NA|TRBJ1-5|NA|TRBV11-2
TGTGCCAGCAGCTCCAGGGGCCGGGGACAGCCCCAGCATTTT
CASSSRGRGQPQHF
>TRBD2|TRBJ2-1|few|TRBV7-9
TGTGCCAGCAGCCCCACGAGGGGGAGCGGGGGGGATGAGCAGTTCTTC
CASSPTRGSGGDEQFF
>TRBD1|TRBJ2-1|NA|TRBV25-1
TGTGCCAGCAGTGACTACGACAGGGGGCACAATGAGCAGTTCTTC
CASSDYDRGHNEQFF
>NA|TRBJ1-1|NA|TRBV6-5
TGTGCCAGCACCGACGGAAGGTGGGAGGGCCGTGAAGCTTTCTTT
CASTDGRWEGREAFF
>TRBD1|TRBJ1-5|NA|TRBV2
TGTGCCAGCCGGCTAGACAGGGTGGGGCAGCCCCAGCATTTT
CASRLDRVGQPQHF
>NA|TRBJ1-1|NA|TRBV7-9
TGTGCCAGCAGCCCCCAGGAGAACACTGAAGCTTTCTTT
CASSPQENTEAFF
>NA|TRBJ1-1|NA|TRBV10-1
TGCGCCAGCAGTGTTGAGGGTAAAACCGAAGCTTTCTTT
CASSVEGKTEAFF
>NA|TRBJ1-2|few|TRBV30
TGTGCCTGGAGCCGAACCCAGGGGCAGGGGTGGCGGGGCTACACCTTC
CAWSRTQGQGWRGYTF
>TRBD1|TRBJ2-1|once|TRBV24-1
TGTGCCACCAGTGACCCCGGACAGGGGGCTTACAATGAGCAGTTCTTC
CATSDPGQGAYNEQFF
>TRBD1|TRBJ2-5|NA|TRBV12-3/TRBV12-4
TGTGCCAGCAGGGGGACAGTACAAGAGACCCAGTACTTC
CASRGTVQETQYF
>NA|TRBJ2-1|once|TRBV7-6
TGTGCCAGCAGCCTTCAGGGATTGGGCAATAGCAATGAGCAGTTCTTC
CASSLQGLGNSNEQFF
>TRBD1|TRBJ2-7|NA|TRBV6-1
TGTGCCAGCAGTGAACCGGGACAGTCTCCCTACGAGCAGTACTTC
CASSEPGQSPYEQYF
>NA|TRBJ2-7|NA|TRBV5-1
TGCGCCAGCAGCTTGGCCTCCCTAGGTTGGGACGAGCAGTACTTC
CASSLASLGWDEQYF
>NA|TRBJ2-2|few|TRBV25-1
TGTGCCAGCAGTGAGGCCAGGGGAGCCGGGGAGCTGTTTTTT
CASSEARGAGELFF
>NA|TRBJ1-1|NA|TRBV19
TGTGCCAGTAGGGACAGCCTGAACACTGAAGCTTTCTTT
CASRDSLNTEAFF
>TRBD1|TRBJ1-2|NA|TRBV12-3/TRBV12-4
TGTGCCAGCAAGACAGGGCGCTATGGCTACACCTTC
CASKTGRYGYTF
>NA|TRBJ1-2|NA|TRBV6-6
TGTGCCAGCGGCCAGAACTATGGCTACACCTTC
CASGQNYGYTF
>TRBD2|TRBJ2-3|NA|TRBV10-3
TGTGCCATCAGTGACAAACTAGCGGGGCTGGGGGATACGCAGTATTTT
CAISDKLAGLGDTQYF
>TRBD1|TRBJ2-5|once|TRBV27
TGTGCCAGCAGCAGCTACGCAGGGGGCCGAGAGACCCAGTACTTC
CASSSYAGGRETQYF
>NA|TRBJ2-7|once|TRBV6-5
TGTGCCAGCAGTTTGGGGGCTTGGGCCCTCGAGCAGTACTTC
CASSLGAWALEQYF
>NA|TRBJ2-2|many|TRBV7-9
TGTGCCAGCAGACCTCTTGACCCTAGGGGGGAGCTGTTTTTT
CASRPLDPRGELFF
>NA|TRBJ1-2|once|TRBV5-5
TGTGCCAGCAGCCGCTTGGAGGGCGGCTACACCTTC
CASSRLEGGYTF
>NA|TRBJ2-1|NA|TRBV18
TGTGCCAGCTCACCTGGGGGGAATTTGAATGAGCAGTTCTTC
CASSPGGNLNEQFF
>TRBD2|TRBJ2-3|once|TRBV3-1/TRBV3-2
TGTGCCAGCAGCCCCGCCAATTTAGCGGGGGGACCCACAGATACGCAGTATTTT
CASSPANLAGGPTDTQYF
>NA|TRBJ1-2|once|TRBV6-6
TGTGCCACCCAAAGGGGGTTAGAGGATGGCTACACCTTC
CATQRGLEDGYTF
>TRBD2|TRBJ2-7|NA|TRBV9
TGTGCCAGCAGCGTAGGTCGGGGGGACTACGAGCAGTACTTC
CASSVGRGDYEQYF
>TRBD1|TRBJ1-2|NA|TRBV6-5
TGTGCCAGCAGTTACTCGGGACAGGGCCTCTTAGGCTACACCTTC
CASSYSGQGLLGYTF
>NA|TRBJ1-4|NA|TRBV19
TGTGCCAGTAGTATTGGGAGGCCCGGGTACGATGAAAAACTGTTTTTT
CASSIGRPGYDEKLFF
>TRBD1|TRBJ1-5|NA|TRBV6-5
TGTGCCAGCAGCCTTGACAGGGACGATCAGCCCCAGCATTTT
CASSLDRDDQPQHF
>NA|TRBJ1-3|once|TRBV12-5
TGTGCTAGTGGTTTGGTACTCGGTCAGGGCTCTGGAAACACCATATATTTT
CASGLVLGQGSGNTIYF
>NA|TRBJ2-7|NA|TRBV28
TGTGCCAGCAGTTTACGAGGGGAGCAGTACTTC
CASSLRGEQYF
>NA|TRBJ2-5|NA|TRBV5-1
TGCGCCAGCAGCTTGGAAGAGGGATGGCAAGAGACCCAGTACTTC
CASSLEEGWQETQYF
>NA|TRBJ1-6|NA|TRBV19
TGTGCCAGTAGTATAGTCAGAGGGTCCGGAGACAATTCACCCCTCCACTTT
CASSIVRGSGDNSPLHF
>NA|TRBJ2-7|NA|TRBV3-1/TRBV3-2
TGTGCCAGCAGCCAAGACCACGGCTACGAGCAGTACTTC
CASSQDHGYEQYF
>NA|TRBJ1-2|once|TRBV9
TGTGCCAGCAGCGTAGACAGGGAACGAGGCTACACCTTC
CASSVDRERGYTF
>TRBD2|TRBJ2-5|NA|TRBV5-1
TGCGCCAGCAGCGTCGGGACTAGCGGGGGGGCCTCAGAGACCCAGTACTTC
CASSVGTSGGASETQYF
>NA|TRBJ2-7|NA|TRBV5-1
TGCGCCAGCAGCTTGGAAACAGGTGGAAGGAACGAGCAGTACTTC
CASSLETGGRNEQYF
>TRBD1|TRBJ1-6|few|TRBV5-1
TGCGCCAGCAGCTTGGACCGACAGGGGAATTCACCCCTCCACTTT
CASSLDRQGNSPLHF
>TRBD1|TRBJ1-5|NA|TRBV2
TGTGCCAGCAGATCCGGGACAGCGATGGATTTT
CASRSGTAMDF
>NA|TRBJ2-3|NA|TRBV30
TGTGCCTGGAGTCACCGGGACACCGGGCATGGAGATACGCAGTATTTT
CAWSHRDTGHGDTQYF